Shown below are 15 T cell receptor beta chains from a single sample sequenced in a study of blood T cells in healthy people across ages. Primers used in a second PCR of roughly 7 to 12 cycles were a sample-barcoded 5' primer and a J-beta primer mix. TCRdb re-called the 5' RACE reads through MiXCR, storing one row per CDR3 protein. The table lists hundreds of thousands of distinct CDR3 sequences, 52% of them singletons. Sequenced input: blood. The receptor source for this set is a woman at least 80 years old in good health.

V usage is TRBV7-2 and J usage is TRBJ2-6, with D perhaps TRBD1 (6 bases). Trimming took off 5 bases at V and 0 bases at J, with 11 bases between the two ends. The CDR3 consists of 16 residues. The germline gives CDR1 SGHTA, CDR2 FQGNSA. CDR3 protein: CASSRQVLSGANVLTF. The CDR3 bases are TGTGCCAGCAGCAGACAGGTCCTCTCTGGGGCCAACGTCCTGACTTTC.

The V call is TRBV20-1, the J call TRBJ2-5; TRBD2 aligns across 8 bases. Looked up from germline, CDR1 is DFQATT and CDR2 is SNEGSKA (reference sequence). Trimming took 2 bases from V and 2 from J; bases not matched to a gene: 7. This CDR3 spans 15 amino acids. The CDR3: CSARQNRGGQETQYF. The CDR3 DNA follows: TGCAGTGCTAGACAAAACCGGGGGGGACAAGAGACCCAGTACTTC.

This clonotype was recorded many times. This may arise from a read error, as a much more abundant clone is one base away. CDR3 nucleotide sequence: TGTGCCAGCCCCGAAAACTACAATGAGCAGTACTTC. It translates to CASPENYNEQYF. The V gene is TRBV6-6, the J gene TRBJ2-1, with D unresolved. The tail of the sequence fits TRBJ2-7 better, so the J call may be wrong. Germline V gene lookup returns CDR1 MNHNY and CDR2 SVGAGI (reference sequence). The CDR3 sequence is 12 residues long.

This sequence joins TRBV20-1 and TRBJ2-3, with 7 bases fitting TRBD1. J lost 3 bases, V lost 5 bases, and 11 bases had no gene match. CDR3 size: 15 residues. Germline V gene data show CDR1 as DFQATT and CDR2 as SNEGSKA (reference sequence). CDR3 loop: CSAADRDVGTDTQYF. CDR3 nucleotides: TGCAGTGCTGCTGACAGGGACGTCGGAACAGATACGCAGTATTTT.

In this sample, this clonotype turned up a few times. The gene calls are TRBV7-2 and TRBJ1-1; 8 bases fit TRBD1. This CDR3 contains 14 residues. Trimming took 6 bases from V and 0 from J; bases not matched to a gene: 3. CDR1 is SGHTA, CDR2 FQGNSA, per germline. The CDR3 bases are TGTGCCAGCAGTCAGACAGGGGTGAACACTGAAGCTTTCTTT. It encodes CASSQTGVNTEAFF.

Of note for this clonotype: The junction differs from germline at one of its ends, possibly a read error. The genes are TRBV20-1 and TRBJ2-6; possibly TRBD1 for D (5 bases). CDR1 DFQATT and CDR2 SNEGSKA come from the germline V gene (reference sequence). This CDR3 is built from 14 residues. CDR3 nucleotides: TGCAGTGCCCCGATGATCTCTGGGGCCAACGCCCTGACTTTC. As protein: CSAPMISGANALTF.

This clonotype showed up many times. The chain recombines TRBV7-3 with TRBJ2-3; D uncertain. V lost 5 bases, J lost 1 base, and 10 bases lay in between. CDR3 length: 14 residues. From germline, CDR1 is SGHTA and CDR2 FQGTGA. CDR3 sequence (DNA): TGTGCCAGCAGCCCCATAAGCGGCACAGATACGCAGTATTTT. This gives the protein CASSPISGTDTQYF.

This clonotype was observed once. The chain recombines TRBV6-1 with TRBJ2-1; a possible D gene is TRBD2 (5 bases). Germline CDR1 is MNHNS and CDR2 is SASEGT. The CDR3 spans 15 residues. V was cut by 6 bases and J by 1 base, with 13 bases left in between. The CDR3: CASREVGGSYNEQFF. The CDR3 nucleotides read TGTGCCAGCAGGGAGGTCGGCGGGTCCTACAATGAGCAGTTCTTC.

The gene calls are TRBV29-1 and TRBJ1-2, with a possible D match to TRBD1 (6 bases). The CDR3 is 11 residues long. V was trimmed by 3 bases and J by 7 bases, leaving 9 bases between them. Germline loops: CDR1 SQVTM, CDR2 ANQGSEA. The CDR3 reads CSVDQDSGYTF. The DNA of the CDR3 is TGCAGCGTTGATCAGGACAGTGGCTACACCTTC.

This clonotype was seen just once. A clone one base away is much larger, so this may be a read error. The rearrangement links TRBV5-1 to TRBJ2-1; D possibly corresponds to TRBD2 (6 bases). Germline lookup yields CDR1 SGHRS and CDR2 YFSETQ. This CDR3 comprises 15 residues. CDR3: CASSWGDSTYNEQVF. The CDR3 DNA reads TGCGCCAGCAGCTGGGGGGACTCTACCTACAATGAGCAGGTCTTC.

This clonotype was seen ten or more times. The chain links TRBV18 to TRBJ2-5; tentative D call: TRBD1 (5 bases). This CDR3 is built from 13 residues. From germline, CDR1 is KGHSH and CDR2 LQKENI. V lost 2 bases and J 3 bases, leaving 7 bases between the germline ends. CDR3 sequence (DNA): TGTGCCAGCTCACCATTGACAGAAGAGACCCAGTACTTC. This gives the protein CASSPLTEETQYF.

The chain carries TRBV5-1 and TRBJ2-3; D is tentatively TRBD1 or TRBD2 (6 bases each). The CDR3 sequence is 15 residues long. V was cut by 5 bases and J by 8 bases, with 21 bases left in between. CDR1 and CDR2 from the germline V gene are SGHRS and YFSETQ. CDR3 residues: CASRRGVALSGTQYF. The CDR3 DNA reads as TGCGCCAGCAGGAGGGGGGTCGCACTTTCAGGTACGCAGTATTTT.

Concerning this clonotype itself: Since a much larger clone is just one base distant, this may be a read error. The chain has TRBV2 and TRBJ2-3; maybe TRBD2 (6 bases). The CDR3 length is 15 residues. Germline CDR1 is SNHLY and CDR2 is FYNNEI. The V and J ends lost 11 bases and 2 bases respectively, with 20 bases between them. The CDR3 is CAGTRGGGPTDTQYF. CDR3 nucleotides: TGTGCCGGCACCCGTGGGGGAGGCCCCACAGATACGCAGTATTTT.

The V gene is TRBV12-3 or TRBV12-4, the J gene TRBJ2-1, with TRBD2 matching over 8 bases. V trimming: 2 bases; J trimming: 5 bases; junction bases outside the gene matches: 5. The CDR3 length is 15 residues. Here the CDR3 DNA reads TGTGCCAGCAGTTTAAGGCGGGGGGCCAACAATGAGCAGTTCTTC. Translation gives CASSLRRGANNEQFF.

The chain couples TRBV18 to TRBJ2-1, with 10 nucleotides matching TRBD2. CDR1 is KGHSH and CDR2 is LQKENI in the germline V gene. J lost 10 bases, V lost 8 bases, and 14 bases had no gene match. The CDR3 extends over 15 amino acids. The CDR3 region has the DNA TGTGCCAGCCCCCGTTCCCGAGCGGGAGGGGTAGAGCAGTTCTTC. Translation: CASPRSRAGGVEQFF.